Sequencing of this TCR beta chain was carried out in a study of T cells in Graves' hyperthyroidism and ophthalmopathy. Regarding the study as a whole: Also found in blood were most expanded thyroid clonotypes above 0.001. By a 13 V-J model, ophthalmopathy was set apart from stable hyperthyroidism. A median approximately 6.8 months before onset, the model predicted ophthalmopathy.

In making diagnoses, clinical symptoms, serum thyroxine and TRAb, thyroid ultrasound and orbital computed tomography were all used. The CDR3 totals 13 residues. The germline CDR1 and CDR2 sequences are SEHNR and FQNEAQ (reference sequence). TCR beta CDR3 region amplification was performed from RNA transcripts. TCR CDR3 regions were first amplified by RT-PCR with HTBI primers. TCRdb re-analysed the multiplex PCR reads in MiXCR, keeping a single row per CDR3 protein. The table lists some 500,000 distinct CDR3 sequences, around 22% of them singletons. Comments on this clonotype: What it binds is not known. A much larger clone differs by one base, so this may be a read error.

The clonotype comes from a young woman with Graves' ophthalmopathy. The specimen sequenced was blood. The J gene is TRBJ2-7, the V gene TRBV7-9; D unresolved. This CDR3 is CSSSFKTTYEQYF. For the CDR3, the DNA is TGTTCCAGCAGCTTCAAAACAACCTACGAGCAGTACTTC.